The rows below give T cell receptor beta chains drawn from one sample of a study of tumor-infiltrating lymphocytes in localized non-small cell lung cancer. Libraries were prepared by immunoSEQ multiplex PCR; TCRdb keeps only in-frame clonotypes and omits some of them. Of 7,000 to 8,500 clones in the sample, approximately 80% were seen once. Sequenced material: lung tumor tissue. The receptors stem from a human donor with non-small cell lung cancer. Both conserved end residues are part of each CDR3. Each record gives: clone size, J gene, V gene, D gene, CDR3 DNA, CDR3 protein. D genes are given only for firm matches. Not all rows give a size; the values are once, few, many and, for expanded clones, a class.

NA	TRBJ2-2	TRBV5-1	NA	TGCGCCAGCAGCTTGGGATCCCTCGGTACCGGGGAGCTGTTTTTT	CASSLGSLGTGELFF
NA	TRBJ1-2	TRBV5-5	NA	TGTGCCAGCAGCTTGGATTCGGGGGGTGCTTATGGCTACACCTTC	CASSLDSGGAYGYTF
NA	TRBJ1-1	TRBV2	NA	TGTGCCAGCAACGGGGATCGGGAGACTGAAGCTTTCTTT	CASNGDRETEAFF
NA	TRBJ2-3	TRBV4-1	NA	TGCGCCAGCAGCCAAGTCGGGAACACAGATACGCAGTATTTT	CASSQVGNTDTQYF
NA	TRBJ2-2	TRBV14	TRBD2	TGTGCCAGCAGCCTCCTGGGACTAGCGGGAGAGGGGTCCGGGGAGCTGTTTTTT	CASSLLGLAGEGSGELFF
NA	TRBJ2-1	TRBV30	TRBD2	TGTGCCTGGATCCCTCCCATCCGGGGGGGGTACAATGAGCAGTTCTTC	CAWIPPIRGGYNEQFF
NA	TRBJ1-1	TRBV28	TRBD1	TGTGCCAGCAGTCCCGGAGACAGGGGAGCAACTGAAGCTTTCTTT	CASSPGDRGATEAFF
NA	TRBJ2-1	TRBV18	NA	TGTGCCAGCTCACCATTCTTTGCAAAATACAATGAGCAGTTCTTC	CASSPFFAKYNEQFF
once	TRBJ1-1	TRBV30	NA	TGTGCCTGGAGTCTAGGGACTGAAGCTTTCTTT	CAWSLGTEAFF
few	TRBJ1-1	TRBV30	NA	TGTGCCTGGAGTGTATTGGGCAGGGGAGTGAACACTGAAGCTTTCTTT	CAWSVLGRGVNTEAFF
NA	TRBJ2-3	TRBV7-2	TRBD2	TGTGCCAGCAGCTCTTTAGCGGGAGGGCCAATAGATACGCAGTATTTT	CASSSLAGGPIDTQYF
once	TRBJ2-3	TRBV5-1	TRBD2	TGCGCCAGCAGCTTTTGGACTAGCGGGAGCACAGATACGCAGTATTTT	CASSFWTSGSTDTQYF
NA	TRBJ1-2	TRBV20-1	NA	TGCAGTGCTCCCCAAGCGGACGGCTACACCTTC	CSAPQADGYTF
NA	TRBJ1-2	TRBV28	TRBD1	TGTGCCAGCAGTCTGAGACAGGGAAATGGCTACACCTTC	CASSLRQGNGYTF
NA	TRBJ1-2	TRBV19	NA	TGTGCCAGTAGTCTGGGGTTGGACTATGGCTACACCTTC	CASSLGLDYGYTF
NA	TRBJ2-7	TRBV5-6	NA	TGTGCCAGCAGCTTGGTTTTCGACGAGCAGTACTTC	CASSLVFDEQYF
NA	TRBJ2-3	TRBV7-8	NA	TGTGCCAGCAGCTCCTGGGGATATCGGAATACGCAGTATTTT	CASSSWGYRNTQYF
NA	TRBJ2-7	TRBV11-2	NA	TGTGCCAGCGCCTGGACCACGGGGTACGAGCAGTACTTC	CASAWTTGYEQYF
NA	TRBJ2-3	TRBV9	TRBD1	TGTGCCAGCAGCGTACACACAGGGGGCGCGTTAGATACGCAGTATTTT	CASSVHTGGALDTQYF
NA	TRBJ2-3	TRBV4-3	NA	TGCGCCAGCAGCCAAGAAGCGGCAGGGGATTTCGCAGATACGCAGTATTTT	CASSQEAAGDFADTQYF
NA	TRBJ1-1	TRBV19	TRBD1	TGTGCCAGTAGCCCACAGGGGCTAGGCACTGAAGCTTTCTTT	CASSPQGLGTEAFF
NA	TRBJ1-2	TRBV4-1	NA	TGCGCCAGCAGCCAAGAGGTATGGGACGATGGCTACACCTTC	CASSQEVWDDGYTF
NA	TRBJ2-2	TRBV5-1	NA	TGCGCCAGCAGCTTGGACCCTACAGGGATGGGCACCGGGGAGCTGTTTTTT	CASSLDPTGMGTGELFF
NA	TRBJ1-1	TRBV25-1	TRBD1	TGTGCCAGATCCGACAGGGGATGGACTGAAGCTTTCTTT	CARSDRGWTEAFF
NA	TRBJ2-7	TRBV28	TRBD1	TGTGCCAGCACTGAGGGGACAGTCTCCTACGAGCAGTACTTC	CASTEGTVSYEQYF
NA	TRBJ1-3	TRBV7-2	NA	TGTGCCAGCAGCTTACGAGGAGGTAAAGGAAACACCATATATTTT	CASSLRGGKGNTIYF
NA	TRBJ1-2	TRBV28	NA	TGTGCCAGCTTGGACCCCAACTATGGCTACACCTTC	CASLDPNYGYTF
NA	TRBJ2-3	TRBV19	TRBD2	TGTGCCAGTAGTAACCAGCGGGATGAAACGCAGTATTTT	CASSNQRDETQYF
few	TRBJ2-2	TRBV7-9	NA	TGTGCCAGCAGCCGGTCCGCTGGAGACACCGGGGAGCTGTTTTTT	CASSRSAGDTGELFF
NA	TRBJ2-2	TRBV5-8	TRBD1	TGTGCCAGCAGCCCCAGACAGGGAACCGGGGAGCTGTTTTTT	CASSPRQGTGELFF
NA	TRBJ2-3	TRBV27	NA	TGTGCCAGCAGAGGTGTTGCAGATACGCAGTATTTT	CASRGVADTQYF
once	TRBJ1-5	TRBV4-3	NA	TGCGCCAGCAGCCAAGATGCCCGGGGCGGTAGCAATCAGCCCCAGCATTTT	CASSQDARGGSNQPQHF
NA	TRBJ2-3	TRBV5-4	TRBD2	TGTGCCAGCAGCTTGGCGCTAGCGGGAGCAGATACGCAGTATTTT	CASSLALAGADTQYF
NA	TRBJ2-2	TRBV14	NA	TGTGCCAGCAGCCATTTAGGGGACACAAGAACCGGGGAGCTGTTTTTT	CASSHLGDTRTGELFF
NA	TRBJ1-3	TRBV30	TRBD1	TGTGCCTGGAGCCCCCCGACAGGGAGAGGAAACACCATATATTTT	CAWSPPTGRGNTIYF
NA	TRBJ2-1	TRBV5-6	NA	TGTGCCAGCAGCTTGGGGGGAGGGGGAGATGAGCAGTTCTTC	CASSLGGGGDEQFF
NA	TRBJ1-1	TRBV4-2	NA	TGTGCCAGCAGCTACACTGGTGAAGCTTTCTTT	CASSYTGEAFF
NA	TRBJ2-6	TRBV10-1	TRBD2	TGCGCCATCCGAAGAGGGGAGGGAGCGTCTGGGGCCAACGTCCTGACTTTC	CAIRRGEGASGANVLTF
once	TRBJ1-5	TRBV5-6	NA	TGTGCCAGCAGCTTGGGGGTCAGCAATCAGCCCCAGCATTTT	CASSLGVSNQPQHF
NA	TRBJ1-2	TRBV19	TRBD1	TGTGCCAGCGAAGGGACAGGGGCGCAGAGCTATGGCTACACCTTC	CASEGTGAQSYGYTF
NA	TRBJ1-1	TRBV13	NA	TGTGCCAGCAGCTTAGAAGTGAACACTGAAGCTTTCTTT	CASSLEVNTEAFF
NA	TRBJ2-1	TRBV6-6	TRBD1	TGTGCCAGCAACTTGGGGACAGCGACCCCCGAGCAGTTCTTC	CASNLGTATPEQFF
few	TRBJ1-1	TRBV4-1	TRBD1	TGCGCCAGCAGCCAAAGGGAACAGGGGTCCACTGAAGCTTTCTTT	CASSQREQGSTEAFF
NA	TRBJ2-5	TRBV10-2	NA	TGCGCCAGCGCCTCTTGGGGAGAGACCCAGTACTTC	CASASWGETQYF
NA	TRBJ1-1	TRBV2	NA	TGTGCCAGCAGTGTATCGGTGAACACTGAAGCTTTCTTT	CASSVSVNTEAFF
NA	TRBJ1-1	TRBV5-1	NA	TGCGCCAGCAGCCCCTCCATGACAACATACACTGAAGCTTTCTTT	CASSPSMTTYTEAFF
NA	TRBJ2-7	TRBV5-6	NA	TGTGCCAGCAGCCCCCGTCTAGCGCCATCCTACGAGCAGTACTTC	CASSPRLAPSYEQYF
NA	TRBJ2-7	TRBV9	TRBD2	TGTGCCAGCGGGAGGGGGACTAGCGGTAGATACGAGCAGTACTTC	CASGRGTSGRYEQYF
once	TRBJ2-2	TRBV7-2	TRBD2	TGTGCCAGCAGCTTAGTCCGAGCGGGAGAAGCCGGGGAGCTGTTTTTT	CASSLVRAGEAGELFF
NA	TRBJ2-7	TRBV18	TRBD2	TGTGCCAGCTCACCGGGACTAGCGGGAGTGGCCTATGAGCAGTACTTC	CASSPGLAGVAYEQYF
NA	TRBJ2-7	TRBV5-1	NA	TGCGCCAGCAGCTTGGCCCAGGGGAGGACCTACGAGCAGTACTTC	CASSLAQGRTYEQYF
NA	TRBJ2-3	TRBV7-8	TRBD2	TGTGCCAGCAGCTATAGGACTAGCGGGAGCCCAGATACGCAGTATTTT	CASSYRTSGSPDTQYF
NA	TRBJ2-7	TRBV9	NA	TGTGCCAGCAGCGTAGGCGGTGATTCGGGCGAGCAGTACTTC	CASSVGGDSGEQYF
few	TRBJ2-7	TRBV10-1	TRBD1	TGCGCCAGCACCGAGGCGGGGACAGGGGGCTACGTTGGTATTTGCGAGCAGTACTTC	CASTEAGTGGYVGICEQYF
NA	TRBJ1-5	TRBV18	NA	TGTGCCAGCTCACTTGAGACAGGGCCCCAGCATTTT	CASSLETGPQHF